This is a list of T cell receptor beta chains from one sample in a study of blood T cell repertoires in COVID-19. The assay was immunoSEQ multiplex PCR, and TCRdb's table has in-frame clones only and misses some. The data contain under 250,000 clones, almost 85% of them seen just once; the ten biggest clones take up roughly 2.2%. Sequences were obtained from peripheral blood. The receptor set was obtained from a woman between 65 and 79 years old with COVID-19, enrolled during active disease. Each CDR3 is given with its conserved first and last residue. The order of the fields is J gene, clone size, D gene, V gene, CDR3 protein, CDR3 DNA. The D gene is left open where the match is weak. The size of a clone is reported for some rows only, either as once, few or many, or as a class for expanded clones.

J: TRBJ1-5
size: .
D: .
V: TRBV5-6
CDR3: CASSLGRGSNQPQHF
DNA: TGTGCCAGCAGCCTAGGTAGGGGTAGCAATCAGCCCCAGCATTTT

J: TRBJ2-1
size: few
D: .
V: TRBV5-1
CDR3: CASSPTGGGLLDEQFF
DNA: TGCGCCAGCAGTCCAACTGGTGGAGGGTTATTAGATGAGCAGTTCTTC

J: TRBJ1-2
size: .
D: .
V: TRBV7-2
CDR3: CASSLAMAGYTF
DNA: TGTGCCAGCAGCTTAGCGATGGCGGGATACACCTTC

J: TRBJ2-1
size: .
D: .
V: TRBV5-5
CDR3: CASSLDYWNEQFF
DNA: TGTGCCAGCAGCTTGGACTATTGGAATGAGCAGTTCTTC

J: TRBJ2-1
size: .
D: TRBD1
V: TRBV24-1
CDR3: CATGTGEYEQFF
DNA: TGTGCCACCGGGACAGGGGAATATGAGCAGTTCTTC

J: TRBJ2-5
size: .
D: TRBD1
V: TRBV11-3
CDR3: CASSHRGRGETQYF
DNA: TGTGCCAGCAGCCACAGGGGGCGTGGTGAGACCCAGTACTTC

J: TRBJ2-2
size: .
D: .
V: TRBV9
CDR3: CASSYGPEGDTGELFF
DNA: TGTGCCAGCAGCTACGGCCCTGAGGGAGACACCGGGGAGCTGTTTTTT

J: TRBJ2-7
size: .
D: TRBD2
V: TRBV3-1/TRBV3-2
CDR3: CASSQVPAGVYEQYF
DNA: TGTGCCAGCAGCCAAGTTCCAGCGGGAGTGTACGAGCAGTACTTC

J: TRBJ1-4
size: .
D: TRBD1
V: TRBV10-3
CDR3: CAISRRGGTGDEKLFF
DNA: TGTGCCATCAGTCGGAGGGGTGGGACAGGGGATGAAAAACTGTTTTTT

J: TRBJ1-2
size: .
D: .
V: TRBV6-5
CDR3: CAIPWGGLGGYTF
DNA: TGTGCCATCCCCTGGGGGGGGTTAGGTGGCTACACCTTC

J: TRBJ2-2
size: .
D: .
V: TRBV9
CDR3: CASSVGERWTNTGELFF
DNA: TGTGCCAGCAGCGTAGGCGAGCGTTGGACGAACACCGGGGAGCTGTTTTTT

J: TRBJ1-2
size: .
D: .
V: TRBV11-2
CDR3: CASSLRDYGYTF
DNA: TGTGCCAGCAGCCTACGGGACTATGGCTACACCTTC

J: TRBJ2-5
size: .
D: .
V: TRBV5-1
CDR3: CASSQLSQETQYF
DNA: TGCGCCAGCAGCCAACTAAGTCAAGAGACCCAGTACTTC

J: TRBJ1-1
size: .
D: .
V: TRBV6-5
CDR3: CASSFGGGNTEAFF
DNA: TGTGCCAGCAGCTTTGGGGGGGGGAACACTGAAGCTTTCTTT

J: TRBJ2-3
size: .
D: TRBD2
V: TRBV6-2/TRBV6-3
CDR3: CASSYSPGRGARPTDTQYF
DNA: TGTGCCAGCAGTTATTCACCCGGGAGGGGTGCTCGCCCCACAGATACGCAGTATTTT

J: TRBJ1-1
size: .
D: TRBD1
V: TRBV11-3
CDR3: CASSLGATGEGGAFF
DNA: TGTGCCAGCAGCTTAGGGGCGACAGGGGAAGGTGGAGCTTTCTTT

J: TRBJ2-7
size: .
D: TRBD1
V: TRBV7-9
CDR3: CASSLGQGSPNSYEQYF
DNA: TGTGCCAGCAGCTTAGGACAGGGGAGTCCCAATAGCTACGAGCAGTACTTC

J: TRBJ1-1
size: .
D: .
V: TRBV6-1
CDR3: CASSEGHGITEAFF
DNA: TGTGCCAGCAGTGAAGGACACGGTATCACTGAAGCTTTCTTT

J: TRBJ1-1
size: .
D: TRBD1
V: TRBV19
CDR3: CASSLHGQGTEAFF
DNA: TGTGCCAGTAGTTTACACGGACAGGGGACTGAAGCTTTCTTT

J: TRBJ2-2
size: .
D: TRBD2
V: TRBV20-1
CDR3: CSASGPGRDNTGELFF
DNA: TGCAGTGCTAGTGGTCCGGGGAGGGACAACACCGGGGAGCTGTTTTTT